The TCR beta chain under discussion was sequenced for a study of T cells in women clearing cervical HPV infection. CDR3 size: 15 residues. CDR1 is SNHLY, CDR2 FYNNEI, per germline. V was clipped by 4 bases and J by 6 bases, with 18 bases between them. Study-wide points: TRBV6-7 abundance was lower in cases than controls (roughly 0.12% versus 0.15%).

Turning to this clone: Its antigen is unidentified. Read coverage stops 3 residues before the CDR3 terminus; the germline J gene supplies the remainder.

TCR beta CDR3 amplified by multiplex PCR from roughly 1,100 ng genomic DNA. Profiling relied on immunoSEQ multiplex PCR, and the TCRdb table lists in-frame clones only, not all of them. Its listing shows roughly 23,000 clones. The genes are TRBV2 and TRBJ1-2; D gene uncertain. This receptor was taken from a woman between 18 and 70 years old with a cervical HPV16 infection that either progressed to CIN3+ or cleared (not recorded which). Sequenced sample: blood buffy coat. The DNA read from the CDR3 is TGTGCCAGCAGTGGTACATTGTTGAGGGCGAATGGC. Protein sequence: CASSGTLLRANG. The full CDR3 protein is CASSGTLLRANGYTF.